This TCR beta chain was profiled in a study of cytomegalovirus exposure and HLA in healthy donors (dated by TCRdb to the late 2010s). At the level of the whole study: An earlier analysis of some 600 of the donors reported about 260 Gb of sequence data and 95 million to 120 million unique TCR beta sequences obtained from about 180 million T cells. Approximately 310 gigabases of sequencing data and around 88 million unique TCR sequences made up an early release that covered fewer than 650 HLA-typed donors. The genetic ancestry cluster associated with self-reported Caucasian donors included 65% to 90% of the approximately 430 genotyped donors. The study was designed to test whether signatures of past pathogen exposure could be identified by cataloging public T cell receptors. The T cell repertoires of 700 or so subjects were profiled by immunosequencing and related to cytomegalovirus serostatus. Along with the roughly 700-subject first cohort, a separate validation cohort of over a hundred different subjects was used. To predict cytomegalovirus infection status, the study brought together high-throughput TCR immunosequencing, statistical association of individual TCRs with disease status, and machine learning. To study patterns of TCR occurrence, a later analysis re-analyzed previously published TCR beta repertoires from hundreds of donors and added high-resolution HLA genotyping. Rather than using new phenotypic data, the later analysis identified candidate immune exposures from TCR beta sequences and from how often those sequences occurred across donors. An earlier analysis of 450 to 750 of the donors used high-throughput TCR beta sequencing to judge whether each TCR beta V gene segment behaved as functional or pseudogenic. Donor age, sex, ethnicity and CMV serostatus were compiled alongside the repertoire data. A later genetic analysis took genome-wide SNP genotypes for about 55% of the 666 donors and used that subset as a discovery cohort. Every repertoire in the discovery cohort had been generated on one and the same sequencing platform. HLA typing covered class I and class II loci at four-digit resolution. Typing coverage varied by locus: roughly 620-640 donors for A, B, C, DRB1 and DQB1; under 550 for DQA1; over 600 for DPA1; 450 to 480 for DPB1. Roughly 5 DR-DQ haplotypes were handled as single units for association and clustering, since linkage in the cohort was strong. Among around 400 genotyped donors of the cohort, an average of roughly 230,000 unique TCR beta nucleotide sequences was sequenced per donor, of which about 19% were non-productive.

Its CDR3 holds 14 amino acids, cysteine through phenylalanine. The sequence is cut down to CDR3 DNA, 42 bases in frame from base 1. Trimming leaves V shorter by 6 bases and J shorter by 3 bases, with the junction holding 4 bases beyond the gene matches. The germline V gene supplies CDR1 ENHRY and CDR2 SYGVKD. Overall results and qualifications from the work: A later analysis reported that several top co-occurrence clusters appeared linked to parvovirus B19, influenza, CMV and Epstein-Barr virus. The only immune exposure information available for the cohort was CMV serostatus. Sequencing depth was assumed to be roughly uniform across donors in the presence/absence analyses, though that assumption may not hold. The study listed 150 to 200 TCR beta chains as associated with cytomegalovirus. In a later analysis, HLA-associated TCR beta chains showed more clonal expansion and lower generation probabilities than non-associated chains that were equally common. The sequencing pipeline was judged likely to have produced a cluster of highly shared sequence variants as a technical artifact. A further reported finding was that TCR beta sequences accurately predicted the HLA-A and HLA-B alleles for most subjects in the first cohort. Because HLA typing was missing for some donors at each locus, association tests included only the typed subset. An earlier analysis of approximately 570 of the donors showed that most TCR beta V segments appeared in productive rearrangements either about 87% or about 30% of the time, which broadly matched IMGT annotations. In a later analysis, 16,951 TCR beta sequences were associated with specific HLA alleles at a false discovery rate of 0.05. Correlated functional status among segregating V segments might be attributable to linkage disequilibrium, but an unknown experimental factor could not be ruled out. The authors suggested that the approach could potentially be extended to other disease states and immunological phenotypes. In a later analysis, most CMV-associated TCR beta chains were found to appear HLA-restricted, with HLA associations seemingly driven largely by CMV exposure. In a later genetic analysis, a missense DCLRE1C variant was associated with V-gene and J-gene trimming of TCR beta chains, and the association was replicated in an independent cohort. Because counts were too low, seventeen rarely observed V segments, including chromosome 9 orphons, were left out of the earlier analysis of a few hundred of the donors. In this cohort, only TCR beta chains were sequenced, and detectable features were limited by the absence of alpha or paired-chain data. Most TCR sequences were observed very rarely across donors, whereas some public TCRs were present in many individuals. According to a later analysis, TCR association rates differed among HLA loci, with DRB1 alleles showing the most associated TCRs and HLA-C alleles showing the fewest. In both the original and validation cohorts, the classifier was reported to diagnose cytomegalovirus status with high specificity and sensitivity. Strong co-occurrence of HLA alleles, especially DR and DQ, made assigning TCR associations to individual alleles difficult. Because the 87-base-pair reads could not distinguish some IMGT-functional V segments, including TRBV6-2 and TRBV6-3, those segments were excluded. In vitro tests confirmed that a few of the cytomegalovirus-associated TCR beta chains recognize cytomegalovirus antigens. A later genetic analysis reported fewer N-insertions in productive TCRs among donors in an Asian-associated ancestry cluster than the approximately 670-donor mean.

The protocol used for the library was the immunoSEQ multiplex PCR assay. A mixture of 60 forward primers for TCR Vbeta segments and 13 reverse primers for TCR Jbeta segments was used in the multiplex PCR. A multiplex PCR assay on genomic DNA amplified the CDR3 region of rearranged TCR beta genes. The amplified TCR beta libraries were sequenced on the Illumina HiSeq System as 87-base-pair reads. Turning to the authors' computational methods: In a later analysis, 80 million or so unique TCR beta chains were counted across the roughly 610 repertoires, and roughly 9.9 million of these chains were shared by at least two donors. Raw reads were error-corrected and collapsed into unique sequences by a nearest-neighbor algorithm in which closely related sequences were merged to remove PCR and sequencing errors. To assign V, D and J gene segments, CDR3 sequences were aligned to IMGT reference sequences. Each retained sequence needed at least a six-nucleotide match to both a V gene segment and a J gene segment. A rearrangement was called productive if the CDR3 had no stop codons and remained in frame with V and J, and every other rearrangement was called non-productive. Following IMGT convention, CDR3 was defined as the stretch from the second conserved V-encoded cysteine to the conserved J-encoded phenylalanine. The earlier analysis of roughly 590 of the donors excluded sequences that lacked an unambiguous match to a single V gene segment. An earlier analysis of some 610 of the donors called V segments functional above 56.7% productive rearrangements and segregating when the between-donor standard deviation exceeded 5%. A statistical classification framework was built for diagnosing cytomegalovirus status from the catalog of TCR beta chain sequences. In a later analysis, V and J genes were assigned by comparing TCR nucleotide sequences against IMGT/GENE-DB human TR gene sequences. Using the TCRdist pipeline, a later analysis assigned CDR3 sequences along with most-parsimonious VDJ recombination scenarios. In a later analysis, each TCR beta chain was defined by its CDR3 amino acid sequence together with its V-gene family, and reads without a unique V-gene family were excluded. As a way to deal with suspected cross-contamination and a sequencing artifact, a later analysis dropped more than 500 nucleotide sequences that were highly shared and had low generation probability. A later analysis calculated a clonal expansion index for each public chain from normalized within-repertoire ranks of inferred template counts. Generation probabilities in a later analysis came from a VDJ recombination model fitted to out-of-frame rearrangements, and those results were checked against IGoR. In a later analysis, hypergeometric tests were used to score TCR-TCR, TCR-HLA and TCR-CMV co-occurrence, with a repertoire-size bias correction applied to TCR pairs. False discovery rates were estimated in a later analysis by permuting HLA or CMV assignments 20 times. In a later analysis, co-occurring TCRs were grouped using DBSCAN, and TCRdist sequence similarity was added for clustering within HLA-allele-positive subsets. For co-occurrence clustering, repertoires with fewer than 30,000 or more than 120,000 public chains were excluded, along with five repertoires with anomalous nucleotide sharing. The immuneACCESS repertoire file appears here via TCRdb, limited to in-frame rearrangements. These files lack a portion of the clones; in checked studies, under half of the deficit traces to unresolved V genes, and the cause of the others is not known. D and trimming come from the DNA, and the V and J calls and clone size come from that table. The sample profile shows 200,000 to 250,000 clones; approximately 90% of them were found once. Of the sample, 1% is held by the ten largest clones.

The cohort comprised fewer than 750 healthy bone marrow donors. All cohort members were sampled while nominally healthy, although unrecorded immune exposures were likely present. The donor tested CMV seronegative, placing the donor among the 350 or so seronegative members of the cohort. A peripheral blood sample was provided by each donor, and peripheral blood mononuclear cells were used for TCR beta sequencing. The Qiagen DNeasy Blood Extraction Kit was used to extract genomic DNA from the blood cell samples. The sample holds a few counts of this clone. Its antigen is currently not known. Per-base quality was not reported, and no clone a single base away is much larger than it.

The rearranged segments are TRBV10-3 and TRBJ1-4, with 7 junctional bases fitting TRBD1. What was sequenced was PBMCs. The origin of this receptor is a woman younger than 30 in good health and CMV-seronegative. The DNA sequence reads TGTGCCATCAGACCGGGACAGTCTAATGAAAAACTGTTTTTT. Translated, it reads CAIRPGQSNEKLFF.